The subject of this entry is one T cell receptor (beta chain). Its antigen is unidentified. The data originate from a study of cytomegalovirus exposure and HLA in healthy donors. Those who donated were healthy bone marrow donors. Although they were nominally healthy when sampled, donors likely had unrecorded immune exposures. The primer mix had 60 Vbeta and 13 Jbeta primers. Repertoires were generated with immunoSEQ multiplex PCR, while TCRdb's copy carries only in-frame clones and drops some. The data show about 210,000 clones, with around four fifths seen just once and 10% held by the top ten. Study-wide results and limits: Analysis was performed later, and it showed HLA-associated TCR beta chains to be more clonally expanded than equally common others. Accurate prediction of HLA-A and HLA-B alleles (for most subjects) was reportedly achieved from TCR beta sequences.

Germline V CDR1 and CDR2: SEHNR, FQNEAQ (reference sequence). The CDR3 has 11 amino acids. J was trimmed by 7 bases and V by 7 bases; bases with no gene match: 0. This TCR was recovered from a woman aged 45 to 65 in good health and CMV-seropositive. What was sequenced was PBMCs. This chain uses TRBV7-9 with TRBJ2-2; TRBD2 aligns across 7 bases. CDR3 region: CASTGGGELFF. The CDR3 region has the DNA TGTGCCAGCACGGGGGGCGGGGAGCTGTTTTTT.